A selection of T cell receptor beta chains follows, all from one sample in a study of CD8+CD57+ T cells in acquired aplastic anemia. MiXCR, run by TCRdb on the reads, gives a single entry per CDR3 protein. The sample lists 150,000 to 200,000 distinct CDR3 sequences, 64% occurring once. Sequenced sample: sorted CD4+, CD8+, or CD8+CD57+ T cells (not recorded which) from PBMCs. These receptors were obtained from a human donor with severe aplastic anemia or a healthy control (not recorded which). Each CDR3 is given without its conserved first and last residue.

j_gene: TRBJ2-3; len: 14; v_gene: TRBV24-1; CDR3aa: ATSEISGRAPDTQY
j_gene: -; len: 12; v_gene: TRBV20-1; CDR3aa: SAQKVTGFNEQY
j_gene: TRBJ1-1; len: 12; v_gene: TRBV12-3/TRBV12-4; CDR3aa: ASSARTANTEAF
j_gene: TRBJ2-7; len: 13; v_gene: TRBV19; CDR3aa: ASNNRDRGTYEQY
j_gene: TRBJ2-5; len: 12; v_gene: TRBV7-3; CDR3aa: ASSPGLYQETQY
j_gene: TRBJ1-2; len: 16; v_gene: TRBV15; CDR3aa: ATSRSNFHRGPNYGYT
j_gene: TRBJ2-2; len: 12; v_gene: TRBV29-1; CDR3aa: SVVGQGSDGELF
j_gene: TRBJ1-1; len: 15; v_gene: TRBV25-1; CDR3aa: ASSESQGRTLNTEAF
j_gene: TRBJ2-3; len: 13; v_gene: TRBV20-1; CDR3aa: SARGASGTPDTQY
j_gene: TRBJ2-1; len: 17; v_gene: TRBV5-1; CDR3aa: ASSLVGRGLAASYNEQF
j_gene: TRBJ1-2; len: 9; v_gene: TRBV7-9; CDR3aa: ASSEGGTKS
j_gene: TRBJ2-7; len: 12; v_gene: TRBV20-1; CDR3aa: SARVSGSAGEQY
j_gene: TRBJ2-7; len: 13; v_gene: TRBV29-1; CDR3aa: SVAVRGQGANEQY
j_gene: TRBJ1-6; len: 12; v_gene: TRBV7-2; CDR3aa: ASSLATYNSPLH
j_gene: TRBJ1-5; len: 12; v_gene: TRBV20-1; CDR3aa: GARTGESNQPQH
j_gene: TRBJ2-1; len: 14; v_gene: TRBV24-1; CDR3aa: ATSDQGQGTYNEQF
j_gene: TRBJ2-1; len: 11; v_gene: TRBV19; CDR3aa: ASSPRDHNEQF
j_gene: TRBJ2-5; len: 13; v_gene: TRBV10-1; CDR3aa: ASTFTSGGQETQY
j_gene: TRBJ2-7; len: 12; v_gene: TRBV7-9; CDR3aa: ASSHPGQTYEQY
j_gene: TRBJ2-1; len: 12; v_gene: TRBV24-1; CDR3aa: ATSETGGGNEQF
j_gene: TRBJ1-2; len: 11; v_gene: TRBV24-1; CDR3aa: ATSGFPTYGYT
j_gene: TRBJ1-2; len: 8; v_gene: TRBV24-1; CDR3aa: ATRPYGYT
j_gene: TRBJ1-2; len: 9; v_gene: TRBV10-3; CDR3aa: ASGSGAGYT
j_gene: TRBJ2-1; len: 13; v_gene: TRBV29-1; CDR3aa: SVDGTPPSYNEQF
j_gene: TRBJ2-7; len: 9; v_gene: TRBV25-1; CDR3aa: ASNLDYEQY
j_gene: TRBJ1-1; len: 12; v_gene: TRBV20-1; CDR3aa: SVSAGGGSTEAF
j_gene: TRBJ2-2; len: 12; v_gene: TRBV11-3; CDR3aa: ASSDGDNTGELF
j_gene: TRBJ2-3; len: 12; v_gene: TRBV5-1; CDR3aa: ASSRPGQGDTQY
j_gene: TRBJ2-7; len: 13; v_gene: TRBV9; CDR3aa: ASSVDGGGTYEQY
j_gene: TRBJ2-1; len: 10; v_gene: TRBV20-1; CDR3aa: TKLGLHNEQF
j_gene: TRBJ2-1; len: 8; v_gene: TRBV10-1; CDR3aa: ASSDCEQF
j_gene: TRBJ1-5; len: 12; v_gene: TRBV2; CDR3aa: ASRDREMGQPQH
j_gene: TRBJ1-2; len: 11; v_gene: TRBV20-1; CDR3aa: SARPTGLYGYT
j_gene: TRBJ2-5; len: 9; v_gene: TRBV5-1; CDR3aa: ASRGGETQY
j_gene: TRBJ2-7; len: 11; v_gene: TRBV20-1; CDR3aa: SATEGLIYEQY
j_gene: TRBJ2-7; len: 11; v_gene: TRBV7-9; CDR3aa: ASSFENSYEQY
j_gene: TRBJ2-1; len: 11; v_gene: TRBV20-1; CDR3aa: SARDPTGGSLF